The present entry profiles one TCR beta chain with its context. In germline, CDR1 is SNHLY, CDR2 FYNNEI. The trim removed 8 bases at V and 5 bases at J, leaving 3 bases unmatched. The CDR3 contains 13 residues. This record comes from a study of blood T cell repertoires in COVID-19. Data came from immunoSEQ multiplex PCR; TCRdb stores just in-frame clones and leaves some out. The sample shows about 400,000 clones, approximately 88% of them seen only once. Which cohort a participant joined came from the clinical history participants gave. The genes are TRBV2 and TRBJ1-1, with 12 nucleotides matching TRBD1. The origin of this receptor is a woman in her 40s with acute COVID-19. Sample: PBMCs or T cells enriched from blood (not recorded which). CDR3 loop: CASGDRGRTEAFF. As DNA, the CDR3 is TGTGCCAGCGGGGACAGGGGGCGGACTGAAGCTTTCTTT.